The 22 T cell receptor beta chains below come from one sample, sequenced in a study of blood T cells in healthy people across ages. Sample-barcoded 5' priming and a J-beta primer mix drove a second PCR of 7 to 11 cycles. TCRdb re-analysed the 5' RACE reads in MiXCR, keeping a single row per CDR3 protein. The sample includes some 1.6 million distinct CDR3 sequences, about 31% seen only once; the top ten take roughly 10%. The material sequenced was blood. These receptors all come from a woman younger than 45 in good health.

This chain links TRBV13 with TRBJ2-5; no clear D gene. The CDR3 is made up of 15 amino acids. Trimming shortened V by 0 bases and J by 2 bases, and 10 bases separated the two germline ends. CDR1 and CDR2 from the germline V gene are PRHDT and FYEKMQ (reference sequence). The CDR3 coding sequence is TGTGCCAGCAGCTTAGGCCCCCGGGTGCAAGAGACCCAGTACTTC. Protein: CASSLGPRVQETQYF.

The chain links TRBV10-3 to TRBJ1-2, with 7 bases identical to TRBD1. Germline CDR1 is ENHRY and CDR2 is SYGVKD. Trimming removed 0 bases from V and 9 bases from J; junction bases left unmatched: 7. The CDR3 loop spans 14 amino acids. Here the CDR3 reads CAISESRQGGRYTF. The CDR3 coding sequence is TGTGCCATCAGTGAGTCGAGGCAGGGGGGGCGCTACACCTTC.

The V and J genes are TRBV13 and TRBJ2-1; D uncertain. The J call may not be correct, given that the DNA end is closer to TRBJ2-7. Germline V gene data show CDR1 as PRHDT and CDR2 as FYEKMQ (reference sequence). CDR3 length: 13 residues. The CDR3 spells CASSSRVLDEQYF. DNA of the CDR3: TGTGCCAGCAGCTCTCGAGTTCTTGACGAGCAGTACTTC.

A word on this clonotype: A much more abundant neighbour one base away suggests this may be a read error. The V call is TRBV29-1, the J call TRBJ2-4; the match to TRBD2 covers 7 bases. The J call could be wrong; TRBJ2-7 is a better fit for the DNA end. Germline V gene sequence: CDR1 SQVTM, CDR2 ANQGSEA. The CDR3 spans 13 residues. This chain's CDR3 is CSVSSGPWGEQYF. CDR3 nucleotide sequence: TGCAGCGTTTCTAGCGGTCCCTGGGGCGAGCAGTACTTC.

This clonotype has only a few counts. V gene TRBV20-1 combines with J gene TRBJ2-1; D perhaps matches TRBD2 (5 bases). The CDR3 is 14 amino acids. V dropped 0 bases and J dropped 3 bases, with 9 bases sitting between them. Germline CDR1 reads DFQATT; CDR2 reads SNEGSKA (reference sequence). For the CDR3, the DNA is TGCAGTGCTAGAGACCCAGCGGTCTACAATGAGCAGTTCTTC. Amino acids: CSARDPAVYNEQFF.

The V call is TRBV7-9, the J call TRBJ2-1; 8 nucleotides align to TRBD1. The CDR3 consists of 17 residues. After removal of 4 bases from V and 6 bases from J, the junction contained 14 bases not matched to a gene. From germline, CDR1 is SEHNR and CDR2 FQNEAQ (reference sequence). The CDR3 DNA sequence: TGTGCCAGCAGCTCACTTAGGTTTCAGGGGGCACCCAATGAGCAGTTCTTC. Protein product: CASSSLRFQGAPNEQFF.

The V call is TRBV3-1, the J call TRBJ1-1, with D unresolved. CDR1 is LGHDT and CDR2 is YNNKEL in the germline V gene (reference sequence). Trimming pared 0 bases from V and 0 bases from J, leaving 20 bases between. The CDR3 spans 19 residues. The CDR3 region has the DNA TGTGCCAGCAGCCAAGATTCGGGAAAAAGGTTGGAGATGAACACTGAAGCTTTCTTT. Amino acids: CASSQDSGKRLEMNTEAFF.

This clonotype was detected only a few times. V usage is TRBV20-1 and J usage is TRBJ2-7, with 7 bases lining up with TRBD1. This CDR3 has 13 residues. Unmatched junction bases numbered 6, after V lost 4 bases and J lost 3 bases. The germline gives CDR1 DFQATT, CDR2 SNEGSKA (reference sequence). CDR3 sequence: CSAKPPGGYEQYF. The CDR3, as DNA: TGCAGTGCTAAACCACCAGGGGGCTACGAGCAGTACTTC.

The chain joins TRBV6-1 to TRBJ2-7; 8 positions match TRBD1. The trim removed 3 bases at V and 0 bases at J, leaving 7 bases unmatched. The CDR3 loop spans 16 amino acids. Germline CDR1 and CDR2: MNHNS and SASEGT. CDR3 region: CASSDYLQGASYEQYF. CDR3 nucleotides: TGTGCCAGCAGTGATTATCTGCAGGGGGCCTCCTACGAGCAGTACTTC.

This clonotype was observed a few times. The V call is TRBV7-9, the J call TRBJ2-3; 12 nucleotides agree with TRBD2. This CDR3 has 16 amino acids. The germline gives CDR1 SEHNR, CDR2 FQNEAQ (reference sequence). J lost 2 bases, V lost 5 bases, and 5 bases had no gene match. The CDR3 bases are TGTGCCAGCAGCAACGGACTAGCGGGGACCACAGATACGCAGTATTTT. Protein: CASSNGLAGTTDTQYF.

A remark on this clonotype: It may be a read error: a sequence one base away is much more abundant. The chain employs TRBV20-1 and TRBJ2-3; D is possibly TRBD1 (5 bases). Per germline, CDR1 DFQATT and CDR2 SNEGSKA (reference sequence). The CDR3 is 14 amino acids. The CDR3 DNA reads TGCAGTGCTCAGCCTAGGGGTCCCAAAGATACGCGGTATTTT. Residues: CSAQPRGPKDTRYF.

This clonotype showed up just a few times. This sequence joins TRBV27 and TRBJ2-5, with D tentatively TRBD2 (6 bases). Trimming removed 0 bases from V and 4 bases from J, with 18 bases in between. The CDR3 spans 17 residues. CDR1 is MNHEY, CDR2 SMNVEV, per germline (reference sequence). The CDR3 DNA follows: TGTGCCAGCAGTTTATCCCGGGGGAGGATGAGAGGAGAGACCCAGTACTTC. Amino acids: CASSLSRGRMRGETQYF.

The sample holds a few counts of this clonotype. The rearrangement uses TRBV20-1 and TRBJ2-4, with a possible D match to TRBD2 (7 bases). The J call is uncertain, as TRBJ2-7 better fits the DNA end. CDR1 is DFQATT and CDR2 is SNEGSKA in the germline V gene (reference sequence). CDR3 length: 13 amino acids. The CDR3 protein is CSARGGFMDEQYF. The CDR3 coding sequence is TGCAGTGCCAGGGGAGGGTTCATGGACGAGCAGTACTTC.

The J gene is TRBJ1-4, the V gene TRBV3-1; D not certain. Germline assignment: CDR1 LGHDT and CDR2 YNNKEL (reference sequence). V was cut by 4 bases and J by 6 bases, with 18 bases left in between. This CDR3 is built from 16 residues. CDR3: CASSRIRGPIYEKLFF. In nucleotides, the CDR3 is TGTGCCAGCAGCCGGATTAGAGGACCGATTTATGAAAAACTGTTTTTT.

V usage is TRBV27 and J usage is TRBJ2-7; 9 nucleotides align to TRBD1. The CDR3 spans 14 residues. The germline V gene encodes CDR1 MNHEY and CDR2 SMNVEV (reference sequence). V lost 6 bases and J lost 3; bases outside the gene matches: 6. This chain's CDR3 is CASRPGQGFYEQYF. CDR3 bases: TGTGCCAGCAGACCGGGACAGGGCTTCTACGAGCAGTACTTC.

The chain links TRBV6-4 to TRBJ2-1, with a possible D match to TRBD2 (7 bases). The CDR3 runs 12 residues. The germline V gene has CDR1 MRHNA and CDR2 SNTAGT. V dropped 3 bases and J dropped 8 bases, with 8 bases sitting between them. The DNA of the CDR3 is TGTGCCAGCAGTGAGGGGGGGCATGAGCAGTTCTTC. Residues: CASSEGGHEQFF.

The CDR3 loop is CAISESRRNTEAFF. The CDR3 DNA sequence: TGTGCCATCAGTGAGAGTCGGAGGAACACTGAAGCTTTCTTT. V and J are TRBV10-3 and TRBJ1-1; D is undetermined. V lost 2 bases, J lost 1 base, and 8 bases lay in between. CDR1 and CDR2 from the germline V gene are ENHRY and SYGVKD. The CDR3 length is 14 residues.

This clonotype turned up a few times. The chain links TRBV20-1 to TRBJ2-3, with TRBD2 matching over 12 bases. Per the germline V gene, CDR1 is DFQATT and CDR2 is SNEGSKA (reference sequence). V was clipped by 5 bases and J by 2 bases; unmatched bases: 8. The CDR3 is made up of 16 amino acids. CDR3 in DNA: TGCAGTGCTGGGCCGACTAGCGGGAGCGCCACAGATACGCAGTATTTT. This translates into CSAGPTSGSATDTQYF.

The gene calls are TRBV12-3 or TRBV12-4 and TRBJ2-2; no reliable D call. V was cut by 6 bases and J by 8 bases, with 16 bases left in between. The CDR3 has 14 residues. The chain's CDR3 is CASRTPYQQGELFF. CDR3 sequence (DNA): TGTGCCAGCAGAACCCCCTACCAACAGGGGGAGCTGTTTTTT.

For this clonotype: An end of the junction differs from the germline gene, which may be a read error. This chain joins TRBV24-1 and TRBJ1-2; no clear D. This CDR3 region has 13 residues. Germline V CDR1 and CDR2: KGHDR, SFDVKD. CDR3 residues: CATGDFRGYGYTF. CDR3 DNA sequence: TGTGCCACCGGTGATTTTAGAGGTTATGGCTACACCTTC.

V is TRBV3-1 and J is TRBJ2-5; 12 bases line up with TRBD2. With 4 bases clipped from V and 2 bases from J, the junction kept 14 bases outside the gene matches. CDR1 and CDR2 (germline): LGHDT, YNNKEL (reference sequence). The length of the CDR3 is 19 residues. The CDR3 sequence is CASSRRRTSGVGGQETQYF. The CDR3 region has the DNA TGTGCCAGCAGCCGCCGTCGGACTAGCGGGGTTGGGGGGCAAGAGACCCAGTACTTC.

This clonotype was found a few times. V is TRBV7-9 and J is TRBJ2-4; perhaps TRBD1 as D (6 bases). The CDR3 is 14 residues long. Per the germline V gene, CDR1 is SEHNR and CDR2 is FQNEAQ (reference sequence). V lost 3 bases to trimming and J lost 13 bases, with 19 bases between them. The CDR3 region is CASSFTNGQSWQYF. The CDR3, as DNA: TGTGCCAGCAGCTTCACCAATGGACAGTCCTGGCAGTACTTC.